The 23 T cell receptor beta chains reported below all come from one sample, sequenced in a study of blood T cell repertoires in COVID-19. TCRdb keeps only in-frame clones here, not all; method: immunoSEQ multiplex PCR. Of about 53,000 clones detected, about nine tenths appear once; the ten largest clones hold 2.5% to 3%. Sequencing was performed on peripheral blood. Receptors originate from a man older than 75 with acute or convalescent COVID-19.

The rearrangement links TRBV6-5 to TRBJ2-7; tentative D call: TRBD1 (6 bases). Germline CDR1 is MNHEY and CDR2 is SVGAGI. This CDR3 region has 13 residues. With 4 bases removed from V and 1 base from J, the gap between germline ends came to 8 bases. The CDR3 DNA sequence: TGTGCCAGCAGTTTGACAGGTTCCTACGAGCAGTACTTC. Translated, it gives CASSLTGSYEQYF.

This clone was seen once. The gene calls are TRBV6-2 or TRBV6-3 and TRBJ2-1, with TRBD2 matching over 8 bases. With 2 bases clipped from V and 5 bases from J, the junction kept 5 bases outside the gene matches. Germline CDR1 reads MNHEY; CDR2 reads SVGEGT. The CDR3 runs to 15 residues. This chain's CDR3 is CASSYGGGRDNEQFF. CDR3 in DNA: TGTGCCAGCAGTTACGGCGGGGGGCGGGACAATGAGCAGTTCTTC.

This rearrangement joins TRBV3-1 (or the pseudogene TRBV3-2) to TRBJ2-7; 8 bases line up with TRBD1. The trim removed 4 bases at V and 6 bases at J, leaving 8 bases unmatched. The CDR3 consists of 14 residues. Per germline, CDR1 LGHDT and CDR2 YNNKEL (reference sequence). As DNA, the CDR3 is TGTGCCAGCAGCCTGGGACAGGCCCTTGGCGAGCAGTACTTC. Translation: CASSLGQALGEQYF.

The rearrangement joins TRBV11-2 to TRBJ2-1; TRBD2 matches at 10 bases. The CDR3 has 15 residues. V was clipped by 6 bases and J by 5 bases; unmatched bases: 7. The germline CDR1 and CDR2 sequences are SGHAT and FQNNGV. This CDR3 is CASSQGLAVNNEQFF. The CDR3, as DNA: TGTGCCAGCAGTCAAGGACTAGCGGTGAACAATGAGCAGTTCTTC.

The chain has TRBV5-1 and TRBJ2-2; 12 bases match TRBD2. From germline, CDR1 is SGHRS and CDR2 YFSETQ. V lost 6 bases to trimming and J lost 3 bases; unmatched junction nucleotides: 6. CDR3 length equals 16 residues. The DNA for the CDR3 is TGCGCCAGCAACCGACTAGCGGGGGCCGACACCGGGGAGCTGTTTTTT. Translated, it gives CASNRLAGADTGELFF.

Of note for this clone: One end of the junction is discordant with germline, which a read error may explain. CDR3 bases: TGTGCCAGCAGGCCGGGGGGCGTCAATGTGCAGTTCTTC. Its translation: CASRPGGVNVQFF. The rearrangement links TRBV7-2 to TRBJ2-1; D is possibly TRBD2 (7 bases). This CDR3 has 13 residues. Germline loops: CDR1 SGHTA, CDR2 FQGNSA. Full variable domain (outside the CDR3, taken from reference TRBV7-2 and TRBJ2-1): GAGVSQSPSNKVTEKGKDVELRCDPISGHTALYWYRQSLGQGLEFLIYFQGNSAPDKSGLPSDRFSAERTGGSVSTLTIQRTQQEDSAVYLCASRPGGVNVQFFGPGTRLTVL.

Only one count was recorded for this clone. The V call is TRBV6-5, the J call TRBJ1-4; D ambiguous. The CDR3 contains 16 residues. V gave up 4 bases and J gave up 5 bases, with 17 bases separating them. Germline loops: CDR1 MNHEY, CDR2 SVGAGI. CDR3 DNA: TGTGCCAGCAGTTCACTACTCAGGACTACCAATGAAAAACTGTTTTTT. Protein sequence: CASSSLLRTTNEKLFF.

This chain connects TRBV6-5 to TRBJ1-1; no definite D call. V lost 9 bases, J lost 1 base, and 15 bases lay in between. The CDR3 loop spans 14 amino acids. CDR1 is MNHEY, CDR2 SVGAGI, per germline. CDR3 nucleotides: TGTGCCAGTCGCCGTGCGGCTTCGAACACTGAAGCTTTCTTT. Translation gives CASRRAASNTEAFF.

In its sample, this clone was seen once. The CDR3 loop is CASRAGQAAGNTIYF. The CDR3, as DNA: TGCGCCAGCAGGGCGGGACAGGCTGCTGGAAACACCATATATTTT. V is TRBV5-1 and J is TRBJ1-3; 8 nucleotides align to TRBD1. After removal of 5 bases from V and 2 bases from J, the junction contained 6 bases not matched to a gene. Germline lookup yields CDR1 SGHRS and CDR2 YFSETQ. The CDR3 is 15 amino acids.

V gene TRBV20-1 combines with J gene TRBJ2-7, with 7 bases that match TRBD1. The CDR3 runs to 14 residues. V gave up 3 bases and J gave up 3 bases; unmatched junction bases: 8. Germline V gene lookup returns CDR1 DFQATT and CDR2 SNEGSKA (reference sequence). In nucleotides, the CDR3 is TGCAGTGCTAGTCGGGACAGCTCTGACTACGAGCAGTACTTC. Encoded protein: CSASRDSSDYEQYF.

The J gene is TRBJ2-1, the V gene TRBV6-5; perhaps TRBD1 as D (6 bases). Trimming stripped 6 bases from V and 6 bases from J, with 12 bases between. The V gene's germline CDR1 is MNHEY and CDR2 SVGAGI. CDR3 length: 13 residues. The CDR3 DNA follows: TGTGCCAGCAGAGGTACACAGGGCAATGAGCAGTTCTTC. This gives the protein CASRGTQGNEQFF.

The J gene is TRBJ1-4, the V gene TRBV6-5; 7 bases line up with TRBD1. V lost 6 bases to trimming and J lost 7 bases; unmatched junction nucleotides: 11. Germline loops: CDR1 MNHEY, CDR2 SVGAGI. This CDR3 is 15 amino acids long. CDR3 loop: CASSRLRQGGEKLFF. Written as DNA, the CDR3 is TGTGCCAGCAGCCGACTCCGACAGGGTGGTGAAAAACTGTTTTTT.

This sequence joins TRBV6-5 and TRBJ1-1; D is unclear. CDR3 length: 13 residues. Deletions cut 7 bases from V and 0 bases from J, with 9 bases between. The germline CDR1 and CDR2 sequences are MNHEY and SVGAGI. The DNA of the CDR3 is TGTGCCAGCAAAACAGAGTTGAACACTGAAGCTTTCTTT. Encoded protein: CASKTELNTEAFF.

This clone has a handful of counts. J is TRBJ1-2 and V is TRBV13; D possibly corresponds to TRBD1 (6 bases). Between the trimmed V and J ends, which lost 4 bases and 0 bases, there was a span of 12 bases. The germline CDR1 and CDR2 sequences are PRHDT and FYEKMQ (reference sequence). The CDR3 length is 15 residues. CDR3 amino acids: CASSSRDISNYGYTF. The DNA of the CDR3 is TGTGCCAGCAGCTCACGGGACATCTCTAACTATGGCTACACCTTC.

Written as DNA, the CDR3 is TGTGCCAGCAGCGTGATCCCGGGACTAGCGGGCACAGATACGCAGTATTTT. It codes for CASSVIPGLAGTDTQYF. The chain has TRBV9 and TRBJ2-3; 11 bases match TRBD2. CDR3 length equals 17 residues. Germline-derived CDR1 and CDR2 are SGDLS and YYNGEE. The trim removed 2 bases at V and 1 base at J, leaving 6 bases unmatched.

The CDR3 sequence is CASSLVADEQFF. CDR3 coding DNA: TGTGCCAGCAGCTTAGTAGCGGATGAGCAGTTCTTC. V and J are TRBV7-9 and TRBJ2-1, with TRBD2 as a possible D gene (6 bases). The V and J ends lost 1 base and 8 bases respectively, with 6 bases between them. The CDR3 is 12 amino acids. CDR1 is SEHNR, CDR2 FQNEAQ, per germline (reference sequence). Variable domain in full (rest from reference TRBV7-9 and TRBJ2-1): DTGVSQNPRHKITKRGQNVTFRCDPISEHNRLYWYRQTLGQGPEFLTYFQNEAQLEKSRLLSDRFSAERPKGSFSTLEIQRTEQGDSAMYLCASSLVADEQFFGPGTRLTVL.

This chain joins TRBV5-1 and TRBJ1-2, with a weak D call TRBD1 (6 bases). V lost 4 bases, J lost 0 bases, and 7 bases lay in between. Looked up from germline, CDR1 is SGHRS and CDR2 is YFSETQ. This CDR3 spans 13 amino acids. CDR3 in DNA: TGCGCCAGCAGCGGACAGCCTAACTATGGCTACACCTTC. Translating gives CASSGQPNYGYTF.

The table lists this clone with a few counts. V is TRBV4-1 and J is TRBJ2-3, with 10 bases lining up with TRBD2. The junction had 7 bases not matched to a gene; V was cut back by 7 bases and J by 3 bases. This CDR3 spans 15 amino acids. Germline-derived CDR1 and CDR2 are MGHRA and YSYEKL. The CDR3 DNA reads as TGCGCCAGCACCTTAGGACTAGCGGTAACAGATACGCAGTATTTT. Translated: CASTLGLAVTDTQYF.

This CDR3 is CASSWGTAANSPLHF. The CDR3 DNA sequence: TGTGCCAGCAGCTGGGGCACGGCTGCCAATTCACCCCTCCACTTT. V is TRBV7-2 and J is TRBJ1-6; a possible D gene is TRBD1 (5 bases). The V and J ends lost 4 bases and 7 bases respectively, with 14 bases between them. The CDR3 runs to 15 residues. In germline, CDR1 is SGHTA, CDR2 FQGNSA.

This clone was seen a single time. The genes are TRBV6-5 and TRBJ1-5; possible D gene TRBD1, 5 bases. The germline CDR1 and CDR2 sequences are MNHEY and SVGAGI. The ends were cut back, 2 bases at V and 3 bases at J, with 8 bases in the middle. The CDR3 runs to 14 residues. This CDR3 is CASSYGGVNQPQHF. CDR3 sequence (DNA): TGTGCCAGCAGTTACGGGGGGGTCAATCAGCCCCAGCATTTT.

The rearrangement links TRBV6-5 to TRBJ2-4; TRBD1 matches at 11 bases. The CDR3 extends over 15 amino acids. The J segment lost 5 bases and the V segment lost 7 bases, leaving 7 bases of the junction unmatched. Germline V gene sequence: CDR1 MNHEY, CDR2 SVGAGI. The CDR3 DNA reads TGTGCCAGCACTATATGGGGACAGGGGGAAAACATTCAGTACTTC. Residues: CASTIWGQGENIQYF.

The V call is TRBV20-1, the J call TRBJ1-3, with D hard to call. Germline lookup yields CDR1 DFQATT and CDR2 SNEGSKA (reference sequence). The V end lost 3 bases, the J end lost 8 bases, and 17 bases lay between the germline ends. The CDR3 length is 14 residues. CDR3 in DNA: TGCAGTGCTAGTGTCGGGTCGTCGTTCGACACCATATATTTT. Amino acid sequence: CSASVGSSFDTIYF.

The CDR3 reads CASSDPGQGAIEAFF. DNA of the CDR3: TGCGCCAGCAGTGATCCCGGACAGGGGGCTATTGAAGCTTTCTTT. The gene calls are TRBV10-2 and TRBJ1-1; 11 nucleotides line up with TRBD1. CDR1 WSHSY and CDR2 SAAADI come from the germline V gene. This CDR3 has 15 residues. With 3 bases clipped from V and 7 bases from J, the junction kept 7 bases outside the gene matches.